Shown below are 3 T cell receptor beta chains from a single sample sequenced in a study of post-analysis software for immune sequencing data. Whole-study findings and limits: Comparison of patients with controls showed about 5 TRBV segments more frequent in patients, TRBV5-6, TRBV5-1 and TRBV20-1 among them.

Unique molecular identifiers had been added to the TCR beta cDNA libraries. One entry per CDR3 protein, called by TCRdb with MiXCR from the PCR reads. Here the sample spans fewer than 850,000 distinct CDR3 sequences, approximately 30% being singletons. The antigens these receptors bind are not known. The source material was blood. These receptors were taken from a girl between 5 and 17 years old with multiple sclerosis.

DNA of the CDR3: TGCGCCAGCAGCTCCTCGGGACGACCGGGGAACACTGAAGCTTTCTTT. Encoded protein: CASSSSGRPGNTEAFF. The chain is built from TRBV5-1 and TRBJ1-1, with a tentative D call TRBD1 (5 bases). Between the trimmed V and J ends, which lost 3 bases and 1 base, there was a span of 16 bases. This CDR3 spans 16 amino acids. Germline V gene data show CDR1 as SGHRS and CDR2 as YFSETQ.

The rearrangement joins TRBV24-1 to TRBJ2-1; TRBD2 aligns across 8 bases. The trim removed 11 bases at V and 9 bases at J, leaving 5 bases unmatched. CDR1 KGHDR and CDR2 SFDVKD come from the germline V gene. The CDR3 totals 11 residues. The CDR3 is CASRGGGEQFF. The CDR3, as DNA: TGTGCCAGCCGGGGGGGGGGTGAGCAGTTCTTC.

Points on this clonotype: A much larger clonotype is one base distant, so this may be a read error. The CDR3 nucleotides are TGCAGCGGGTCCGACTGGAATCAGCCCCAGCATTTT. Protein sequence: CSGSDWNQPQHF. The rearrangement joins TRBV29-1 to TRBJ1-5, with D unclear. Germline V lookup: CDR1 SQVTM, CDR2 ANQGSEA. Trimming left V 7 bases short and J 4 bases short, with 11 bases between. CDR3 length: 12 amino acids.